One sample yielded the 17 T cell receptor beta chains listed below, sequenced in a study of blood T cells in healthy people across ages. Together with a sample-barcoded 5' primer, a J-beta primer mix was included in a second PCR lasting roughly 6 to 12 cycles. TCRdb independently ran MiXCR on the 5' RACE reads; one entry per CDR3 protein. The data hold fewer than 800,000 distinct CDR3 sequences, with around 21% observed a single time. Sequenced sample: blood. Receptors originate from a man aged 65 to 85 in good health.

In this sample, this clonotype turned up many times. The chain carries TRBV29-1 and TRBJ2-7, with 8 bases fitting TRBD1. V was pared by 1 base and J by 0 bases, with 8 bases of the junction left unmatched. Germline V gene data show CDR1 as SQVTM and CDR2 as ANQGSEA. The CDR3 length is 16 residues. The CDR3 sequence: CSVEGDTGTGSYEQYF. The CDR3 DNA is TGCAGCGTTGAAGGCGATACGGGGACAGGCTCCTACGAGCAGTACTTC.

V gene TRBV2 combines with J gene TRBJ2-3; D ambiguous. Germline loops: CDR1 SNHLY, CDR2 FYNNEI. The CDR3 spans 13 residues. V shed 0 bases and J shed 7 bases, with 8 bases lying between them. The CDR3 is CASSEALANTQYF. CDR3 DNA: TGTGCCAGCAGTGAAGCGCTTGCAAATACGCAGTATTTT.

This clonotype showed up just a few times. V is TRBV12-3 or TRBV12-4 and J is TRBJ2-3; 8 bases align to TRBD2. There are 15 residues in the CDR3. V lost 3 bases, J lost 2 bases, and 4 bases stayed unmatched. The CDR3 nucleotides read TGTGCCAGCAGTTTGGTAGCGGGATTCACAGATACGCAGTATTTT. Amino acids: CASSLVAGFTDTQYF.

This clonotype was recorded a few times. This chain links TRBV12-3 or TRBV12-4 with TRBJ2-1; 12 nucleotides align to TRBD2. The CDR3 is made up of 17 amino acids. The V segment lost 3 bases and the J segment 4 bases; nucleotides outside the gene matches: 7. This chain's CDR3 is CASSLALAGGKYNEQFF. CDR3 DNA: TGTGCCAGCAGTTTGGCGCTAGCGGGAGGGAAATACAATGAGCAGTTCTTC.

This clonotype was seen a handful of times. DNA for the CDR3: TGTGCCATCAGTGAGGGTCCCAGCAATGGCTACACCTTC. This codes for CAISEGPSNGYTF. The chain employs TRBV10-3 and TRBJ1-2; D is unresolved. Germline V gene lookup returns CDR1 ENHRY and CDR2 SYGVKD. V shed 2 bases and J shed 6 bases, with 10 bases lying between them. The CDR3 has 13 amino acids.

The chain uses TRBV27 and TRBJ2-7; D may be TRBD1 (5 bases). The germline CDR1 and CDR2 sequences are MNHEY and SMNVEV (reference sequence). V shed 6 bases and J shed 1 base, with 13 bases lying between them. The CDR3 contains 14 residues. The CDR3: CASRRRQISYEQYF. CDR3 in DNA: TGTGCCAGCAGGCGCCGACAGATATCCTACGAGCAGTACTTC.

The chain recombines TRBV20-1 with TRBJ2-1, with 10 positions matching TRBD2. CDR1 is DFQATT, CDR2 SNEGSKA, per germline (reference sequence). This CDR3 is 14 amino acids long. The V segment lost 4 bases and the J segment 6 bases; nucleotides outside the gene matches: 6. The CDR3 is CSATLAGVFNEQFF. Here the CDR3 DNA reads TGCAGTGCTACTCTAGCGGGAGTGTTCAATGAGCAGTTCTTC.

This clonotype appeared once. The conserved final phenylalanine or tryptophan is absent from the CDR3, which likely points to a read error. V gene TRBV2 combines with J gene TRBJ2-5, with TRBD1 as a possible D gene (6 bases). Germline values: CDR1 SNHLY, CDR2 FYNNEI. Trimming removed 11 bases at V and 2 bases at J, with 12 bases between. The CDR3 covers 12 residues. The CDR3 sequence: CAGRDNQETQYS. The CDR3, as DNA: TGTGCCGGCCGGGACAATCAAGAGACCCAGTACTCC.

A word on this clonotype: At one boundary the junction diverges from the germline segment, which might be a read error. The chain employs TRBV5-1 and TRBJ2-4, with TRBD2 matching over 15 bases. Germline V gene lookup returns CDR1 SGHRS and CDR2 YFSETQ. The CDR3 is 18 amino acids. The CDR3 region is CASSLGLAGGPAKNIRYF. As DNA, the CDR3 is TGCGCCAGCAGCTTAGGACTAGCGGGAGGGCCGGCCAAAAACATTCGGTACTTC.

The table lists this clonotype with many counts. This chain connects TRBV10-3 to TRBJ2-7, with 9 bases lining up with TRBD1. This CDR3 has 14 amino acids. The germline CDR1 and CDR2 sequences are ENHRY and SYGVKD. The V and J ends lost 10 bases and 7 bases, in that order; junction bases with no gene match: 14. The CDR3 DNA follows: TGTGCCACCACAGAAAGGACAGGGGTGGGGGAGCAGTACTTC. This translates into CATTERTGVGEQYF.

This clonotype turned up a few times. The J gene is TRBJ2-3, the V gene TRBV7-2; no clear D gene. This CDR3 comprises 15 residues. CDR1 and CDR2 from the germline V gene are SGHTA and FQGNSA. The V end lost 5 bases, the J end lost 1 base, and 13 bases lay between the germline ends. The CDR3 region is CASSSTRLGTDTQYF. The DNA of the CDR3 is TGTGCCAGCAGCAGCACTCGGTTGGGCACAGATACGCAGTATTTT.

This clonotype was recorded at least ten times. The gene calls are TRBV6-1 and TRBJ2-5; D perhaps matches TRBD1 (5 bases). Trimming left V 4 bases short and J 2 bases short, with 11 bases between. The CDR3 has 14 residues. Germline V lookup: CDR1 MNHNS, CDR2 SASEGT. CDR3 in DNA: TGTGCCAGCAGTGGACGACAGAGTCAAGAGACCCAGTACTTC. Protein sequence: CASSGRQSQETQYF.

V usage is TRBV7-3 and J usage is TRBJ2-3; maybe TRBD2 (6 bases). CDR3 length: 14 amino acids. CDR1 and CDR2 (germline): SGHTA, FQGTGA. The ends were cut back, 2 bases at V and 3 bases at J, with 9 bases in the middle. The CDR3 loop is CASSLERETDTQYF. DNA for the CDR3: TGTGCCAGCAGCTTAGAACGGGAGACAGATACGCAGTATTTT.

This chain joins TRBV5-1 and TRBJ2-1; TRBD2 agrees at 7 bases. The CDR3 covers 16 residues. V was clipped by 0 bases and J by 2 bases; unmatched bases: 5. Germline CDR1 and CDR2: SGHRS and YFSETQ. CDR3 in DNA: TGCGCCAGCAGCTTGGGGGCTAGCGGACCCTACAATGAGCAGTTCTTC. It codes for CASSLGASGPYNEQFF.

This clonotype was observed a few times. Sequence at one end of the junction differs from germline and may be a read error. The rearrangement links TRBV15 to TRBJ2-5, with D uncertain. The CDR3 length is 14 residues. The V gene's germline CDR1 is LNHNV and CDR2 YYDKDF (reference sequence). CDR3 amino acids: CAASRDARRETQYF. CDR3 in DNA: TGTGCCGCCAGCAGAGACGCGAGAAGAGAGACCCAGTACTTC.

The CDR3 DNA reads as TGCAGTGCCAACCTCGGCGCGTCCGAGCAGTACTTC. Encoded protein: CSANLGASEQYF. The chain recombines TRBV20-1 with TRBJ2-5; D remains unclear. The assigned J gene may be wrong: the sequence end matches TRBJ2-7 better. The CDR3 covers 12 residues. The germline V gene encodes CDR1 DFQATT and CDR2 SNEGSKA (reference sequence).

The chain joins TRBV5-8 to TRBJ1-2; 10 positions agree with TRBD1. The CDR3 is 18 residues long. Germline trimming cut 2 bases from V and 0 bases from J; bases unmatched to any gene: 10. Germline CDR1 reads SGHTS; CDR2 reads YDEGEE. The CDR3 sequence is CASSFPGGQGVSNYGYTF. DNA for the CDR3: TGTGCCAGCAGCTTCCCGGGAGGACAGGGGGTATCTAACTATGGCTACACCTTC.